These T cell receptor beta chains were read from a single sample in a study of identical twins. MiXCR was run by TCRdb on the 5' RACE reads, yielding one entry per CDR3 protein. Among roughly 290,000 distinct CDR3 sequences listed, 8% to 9.5% were seen once. These data also formed part of another study, on yellow fever vaccine responses in identical twins.

The sequencing input was CD8+ T cells sorted from blood. The receptors were gathered from a woman aged 18-30 years in good health. Each CDR3 is given with its conserved first and last residue. D genes are given only for firm matches. Size values are once, few and many counts, or a class for expanded clones, and some rows have none.

D	J	V	size	DNA	CDR3
TRBD1	TRBJ2-2	TRBV28	many	TGTGCCAGCAGTTTAGACCTCGGGACAGGGGAGTTTGTGACCGGGGAGCTGTTTTTT	CASSLDLGTGEFVTGELFF
-	TRBJ1-2	TRBV28	few	TGTGCCAGCAGTTTAAGGTGGGGAGATGACGGCTACACCTTC	CASSLRWGDDGYTF
-	TRBJ1-6	TRBV15	-	TGTGCCACCAGCAGAGATGTGGGCTATAATTCACCCCTCCACTTT	CATSRDVGYNSPLHF
-	TRBJ2-2	TRBV4-3	many	TGCGCCAGCAGCCAAGATGCGGTAGTCCTGCCCGGGGAGCTGTTTTTT	CASSQDAVVLPGELFF
TRBD1	TRBJ2-3	TRBV27	few	TGTGCCAGCAGCTGGACAGGAAGCACAGATACGCAGTATTTT	CASSWTGSTDTQYF
-	TRBJ2-1	TRBV6-6	many	TGTGCCAGCAGTTCCGACTACCGTAGTGAGCAGTTCTTC	CASSSDYRSEQFF
-	TRBJ2-7	TRBV6-1	-	TGTGCCAGCAGTATCCGGGAAACTTACGAGCAGTACTTC	CASSIRETYEQYF
TRBD1	TRBJ2-5	TRBV7-2	-	TGTGCCAGCAGCTTACGGGACAGGGTGGAGACCCAGTACTTC	CASSLRDRVETQYF
-	TRBJ1-6	TRBV28	-	TGTGCCAGCAGTTTGGAGGGCGTCCAACCCCTCCACTTT	CASSLEGVQPLHF
TRBD2	TRBJ2-1	TRBV14	-	TGTGCCAGCAGCCAAGCGCTCGGGGGGGCCTACAATGAGCAGTTCTTC	CASSQALGGAYNEQFF
TRBD2	TRBJ2-3	TRBV27	many	TGTGCCAGCAGTTTCCCCGCGGGAGGGGGCACAGATACGCAGTATTTT	CASSFPAGGGTDTQYF
TRBD1	TRBJ1-1	TRBV20-1	many	TGCAGTGCTAGAGATCGACAGGGGAACACTGAAGCTTTCTTT	CSARDRQGNTEAFF
-	TRBJ1-1	TRBV2	many	TGTGCCAGCAGTCGAAGGGGCACAGCTAAGGTCACTGAAGCTTTCTTT	CASSRRGTAKVTEAFF
-	TRBJ2-2	TRBV6-4	many	TGTGCCAGCGCCTCACAGGGAGGCACCGGGGAGCTGTTTTTT	CASASQGGTGELFF
-	TRBJ2-7	TRBV4-3	few	TGCGCCAGCAGCCAAGATGACTCGAGCTCCTACGAGCAGTACTTC	CASSQDDSSSYEQYF
TRBD2	TRBJ2-3	TRBV4-2	-	TGTGCCAGCAGCGAACGAGCGGGAGAGCTCACAGATACGCAGTATTTT	CASSERAGELTDTQYF
-	TRBJ2-7	TRBV7-9	-	TGTGCCAGCAGCCGACTATCGGGCGGCGAGCAGTACTTC	CASSRLSGGEQYF
-	TRBJ2-7	TRBV7-9	-	TGTGCCAGCAGCTCAAAATGGGGTAGCTCCTACGAGCAGTACTTC	CASSSKWGSSYEQYF
TRBD2	TRBJ2-1	TRBV20-1	many	TGCAGCGCCGGACTAGCGGGAGGGCCTAATGAGCAGTTCTTC	CSAGLAGGPNEQFF
-	TRBJ2-1	TRBV7-9	many	TGTGCCAGCAGGGGTTGGGAGACTGGGATAGATGAGCAGTTCTTC	CASRGWETGIDEQFF